This T cell receptor beta chain was sequenced during a study of T cell responses to AZD1222 COVID-19 vaccine (dated by TCRdb to the early 2020s). Concerning the study at large: AZD1222 recipients with second doses at about 4 weeks or about 12 weeks were pooled, because spike-specific TCR depth and breadth did not differ between schedules. Trial participants were enrolled by age into 18-55, 56-69 and 70-plus year subgroups, with around 140, 26 and 57 TCR-sequenced participants respectively. A total of just over 230 trial participants underwent TCR sequencing, of whom about 200 received two doses of AZD1222 and 26 received two doses of the MenACWY control vaccine.

The CDR3 regions of human TCRbeta chains were subjected to immunosequencing. The paper's processing steps were these. Repertoire TCRs were checked for matches against a reference library of SARS-CoV-2-specific TCRs that had been generated using the MIRA antigen-specificity platform. Breadth was defined as the fraction of unique TCRs that were SARS-CoV-2-associated, and depth was defined as the fraction of total T cells that were SARS-CoV-2-associated. Using the MIRA data, each spike-specific TCR was mapped to the spike region that the TCR reacts to and placed in a CD4 or CD8 class. Log10-transformed breadth and depth values were compared by one-way ANOVA with Sidak's multiple comparisons tests. TCRdb stores this immuneACCESS table with in-frame sequences only. Part of the clones is absent; in the studies checked, under half of the shortfall reflects unresolved V genes, and no reason is known for the rest. V and J calls and clone size are given by that table; D and trimming were obtained from the DNA. In this sample the table shows about 140,000 clones, about 90% of which occur a single time. The ten top clones hold 2.9% of the sample.

This sample's time point label indicates: baseline before first vaccination. The vaccinee samples were drawn from two UK trials, COV001 and COV002, one of which was a single-blind randomized controlled phase 2/3 trial testing AZD1222 (ChAdOx1 nCoV-19) in healthy adults. Trial participant PBMC samples were collected at day 0 and day 28 after the second dose for TCRbeta chain sequencing. About this clone itself: Its antigen target is currently unknown. There are no base qualities to consult, and no much larger clone falls within one base.

What the work shows at the level of the full study, not this receptor alone: Nearly half of unique spike-specific TCRs reportedly recognized epitopes outside regions mutated in the B.1.351 and B.1.1.7 variants. The 56-69-year group was small, and its depth increase did not reach significance, likely because of low power. Because no samples from the day 14 peak response were available, repertoires could be characterized only after the peak T cell response. Conclusions about previously exposed vaccinees were limited because only 5 or 6 AZD1222 recipients were SARS-CoV-2 seropositive at baseline. Most participants were white British and females outnumbered males, and the authors suggested that clonal diversity may have been underestimated. The vaccine-associated CD4 TCRs covered the entire spike protein, and the dominant responses fell in regions 160-218 and 743-854. After two AZD1222 doses, spike-specific TCR breadth and depth were significantly higher than at day 0 and than in MenACWY recipients.

The germline V gene provides CDR1 MDHEN and CDR2 SYDVKM. CDR3 length: 14 amino acids, cysteine to phenylalanine. CDR3 DNA only is kept here, 42 bases in frame from base 1. Unmatched junction bases come to 5, with V trimmed by 6 bases and J by 1 base. The TCR was taken from an adult in good health. The receptor chain draws on TRBV28 and TRBJ2-7; TRBD2 matches 8 bases in the middle. The material was peripheral blood, obtained on day 0 of AZD1222 vaccination. The CDR3 reads as follows: CASSSLAVSYEQYF. In nucleotide form, the sequence is TGTGCCAGCAGCTCACTAGCGGTTTCCTACGAGCAGTACTTC.